Below are 23 T cell receptor beta chains sequenced from a single sample in a study of cytomegalovirus exposure and HLA in healthy donors. Researchers ran the PCR with 60 Vbeta and 13 Jbeta primers. Libraries were prepared by immunoSEQ multiplex PCR; TCRdb keeps only in-frame clonotypes and omits some of them. The data contain over 150,000 clones, about 80% of them singletons. Sequencing was carried out using PBMCs. The source of these receptors is a woman in her forties or fifties in good health and CMV-seronegative.

The J gene is TRBJ2-1, the V gene TRBV6-5; tentative D call: TRBD2 (6 bases). CDR1 is MNHEY and CDR2 is SVGAGI in the germline V gene. The CDR3 loop spans 15 amino acids. V dropped 5 bases and J dropped 8 bases, with 19 bases sitting between them. CDR3 protein: CASSLPGERPDEQFF. CDR3 DNA sequence: TGTGCCAGCAGTCTACCGGGAGAGAGACCAGATGAGCAGTTCTTC.

This sequence joins TRBV7-6 and TRBJ2-3; TRBD1 agrees at 9 bases. The trim removed 5 bases at V and 0 bases at J, leaving 3 bases unmatched. Germline CDR1 and CDR2: SGHVS and FNYEAQ. The CDR3 spans 15 residues. The CDR3 loop reads CASSRQGDSTDTQYF. The CDR3 DNA follows: TGTGCCAGCAGCCGACAGGGGGATAGCACAGATACGCAGTATTTT.

This chain uses TRBV28 with TRBJ2-7, with 7 bases that match TRBD1. V shed 10 bases, J shed 3 bases, and the junction held 9 bases outside the gene matches. The CDR3 loop spans 13 amino acids. CDR1 MDHEN and CDR2 SYDVKM come from the germline V gene. In nucleotides, the CDR3 is TGTGCCACCTTTGGGACAGATGACTACGAGCAGTACTTC. Its translation is CATFGTDDYEQYF.

The chain recombines TRBV2 with TRBJ2-6; D perhaps matches TRBD2 (5 bases). This CDR3 contains 16 residues. Trimming took 7 bases from V and 0 from J, leaving 13 bases between them. Germline V lookup: CDR1 SNHLY, CDR2 FYNNEI. This CDR3 reads CASTGLLYSGANVLTF. The CDR3 nucleotides are TGTGCCAGCACCGGACTTCTCTACTCTGGGGCCAACGTCCTGACTTTC.

The chain is built from TRBV10-3 and TRBJ2-3, with D tentatively TRBD2 (7 bases). CDR1 ENHRY and CDR2 SYGVKD come from the germline V gene. The CDR3 totals 19 residues. V was pared by 6 bases and J by 2 bases, with 27 bases between. CDR3 in amino acids: CAIRLGGGLRELLTDTQYF. In DNA form, the CDR3 reads TGTGCCATCAGGCTAGGGGGGGGCCTGCGCGAGCTCCTCACAGATACGCAGTATTTT.

The chain recombines TRBV7-6 with TRBJ1-1, with D uncertain. The V gene lost 3 bases and the J gene lost 3 bases, with 11 bases spanning the gap. The CDR3 loop spans 14 amino acids. Per the germline V gene, CDR1 is SGHVS and CDR2 is FNYEAQ. CDR3 sequence: CASSLLGQDTEAFF. CDR3 nucleotides: TGTGCCAGCAGCTTGCTTGGGCAGGACACTGAAGCTTTCTTT.

The chain has TRBV7-2 and TRBJ2-5, with D uncertain. The V end lost 3 bases, the J end lost 1 base, and 9 bases lay between the germline ends. Germline V lookup: CDR1 SGHTA, CDR2 FQGNSA. The CDR3 length is 14 residues. The CDR3: CASSLVSSQETQYF. The CDR3 region has the DNA TGTGCCAGCAGCTTGGTGAGCTCCCAAGAGACCCAGTACTTC. Complete variable domain (other parts from reference TRBV7-2 and TRBJ2-5): GAGVSQSPSNKVTEKGKDVELRCDPISGHTALYWYRQSLGQGLEFLIYFQGNSAPDKSGLPSDRFSAERTGGSVSTLTIQRTQQEDSAVYLCASSLVSSQETQYFGPGTRLLVL.

A note on this clone: An end of the junction does not agree with germline; a read error may underlie this. This chain connects TRBV7-9 to TRBJ2-7; 10 bases agree with TRBD2. The germline CDR1 and CDR2 sequences are SEHNR and FQNEAQ (reference sequence). This CDR3 is built from 13 residues. The CDR3 nucleotides are TGTGCCAGCAGCTTAGAAGCCACTAGCGGGACTTCCTTC. Its translation: CASSLEATSGTSF. The full variable domain, rest sourced from reference TRBV7-9 and TRBJ2-7, is DTGVSQNPRHKITKRGQNVTFRCDPISEHNRLYWYRQTLGQGPEFLTYFQNEAQLEKSRLLSDRFSAERPKGSFSTLEIQRTEQGDSAMYLCASSLEATSGTSFGPGTRLTVT.

The count of this clone is one. The V gene is TRBV4-2, the J gene TRBJ2-7, with 8 positions matching TRBD1. Germline V gives CDR1 LGHNA, CDR2 YNFKEQ. V lost 4 bases to trimming and J lost 3 bases; unmatched junction nucleotides: 14. The CDR3 totals 17 residues. The CDR3 here is CASSPSGTGGHHYEQYF. The CDR3 DNA reads as TGTGCCAGCAGCCCATCCGGGACAGGTGGTCATCACTACGAGCAGTACTTC.

The chain is built from TRBV9 and TRBJ2-1; D might be TRBD1 (6 bases). CDR1 is SGDLS, CDR2 YYNGEE, per germline. Trimming took 0 bases from V and 7 from J, leaving 11 bases between them. The CDR3 covers 14 residues. CDR3 in DNA: TGTGCCAGCAGCGTAGACAGGGTCACGAATGAGCAGTTCTTC. Amino acid sequence: CASSVDRVTNEQFF.

This clone came up a few times. The gene calls are TRBV6-1 and TRBJ2-2, with TRBD2 matching over 12 bases. CDR1 MNHNS and CDR2 SASEGT come from the germline V gene. J gave up 6 bases and V 3 bases, and 8 bases lay outside the gene matches. There are 17 residues in the CDR3. The CDR3 loop reads CASSDRLAGVGAGELFF. CDR3 nucleotide sequence: TGTGCCAGCAGTGACAGACTAGCGGGAGTCGGGGCCGGGGAGCTGTTTTTT.

V and J are TRBV27 and TRBJ2-7, with TRBD1 matching 9 bases. The J segment lost 4 bases and the V segment lost 6 bases, leaving 7 bases of the junction unmatched. Looked up from germline, CDR1 is MNHEY and CDR2 is SMNVEV (reference sequence). CDR3 size: 14 residues. The CDR3 region is CASSRDREVYEQYF. The CDR3 DNA follows: TGTGCCAGCAGCCGGGACAGGGAGGTTTACGAGCAGTACTTC.

DNA of the CDR3: TGCGCCAGCAGCCAACGATCTAGCGGCCAAAGCTCCTACAATGAGCAGTTCTTC. It translates to CASSQRSSGQSSYNEQFF. The chain combines TRBV4-3 with TRBJ2-1; 7 bases are shared with TRBD2. The germline gives CDR1 LGHNA, CDR2 YSLEER. The ends lost 2 bases at V and 0 bases at J; junction bases unmatched: 10. The CDR3 is 18 amino acids.

The chain uses TRBV5-1 and TRBJ2-7; TRBD1 is a possible D gene (5 bases). This CDR3 is built from 13 residues. Germline loops: CDR1 SGHRS, CDR2 YFSETQ. The V end lost 4 bases, the J end lost 2 bases, and 10 bases lay between the germline ends. CDR3 nucleotide sequence: TGCGCCAGCAGCCCCGACAGTGCCTACGAGCAGTACTTC. This sequence encodes CASSPDSAYEQYF.

This sequence joins TRBV2 and TRBJ2-1; 10 nucleotides agree with TRBD2. V was clipped by 6 bases and J by 7 bases; unmatched bases: 12. This CDR3 is 16 amino acids long. Germline V gives CDR1 SNHLY, CDR2 FYNNEI. CDR3 protein: CASSERASGGGNEQFF. The CDR3 DNA reads TGTGCCAGCAGCGAAAGGGCTAGCGGGGGAGGGAATGAGCAGTTCTTC.

The chain links TRBV5-4 to TRBJ2-3, with 7 bases aligning to TRBD2. Germline V gene sequence: CDR1 SGHNT, CDR2 YYREEE (reference sequence). V was pared by 0 bases and J by 0 bases, with 4 bases of the junction left unmatched. This CDR3 has 16 residues. This CDR3 is CASSLDKRGSTDTQYF. The CDR3 DNA is TGTGCCAGCAGCTTGGATAAGCGGGGCAGCACAGATACGCAGTATTTT.

The chain combines TRBV27 with TRBJ2-3, with TRBD1 identical over 12 bases. The V gene's germline CDR1 is MNHEY and CDR2 SMNVEV (reference sequence). The CDR3 consists of 14 residues. V shed 11 bases and J 5 bases; nucleotides not matched to a gene: 8. The CDR3 nucleotides read TGTGCCGTCGCGGGACAGGGGGCGGGAGATACGCAGTATTTT. Translation gives CAVAGQGAGDTQYF.

J is TRBJ1-5 and V is TRBV7-2, with TRBD1 identical over 7 bases. The V gene end was trimmed by 1 base and the J gene end by 7 bases; junction bases not matched to a gene: 13. Germline CDR1 and CDR2: SGHTA and FQGNSA. This CDR3 has 17 amino acids. CDR3 loop: CASSLGFGAQGSQPQHF. DNA for the CDR3: TGTGCCAGCAGCTTAGGTTTCGGTGCACAGGGGTCCCAGCCCCAGCATTTT.

The CDR3 loop reads CASSARDFRNGEQYF. As DNA, the CDR3 is TGTGCCAGCAGTGCAAGGGACTTCCGTAATGGGGAGCAGTACTTC. The gene calls are TRBV27 and TRBJ2-7; D is possibly TRBD2 (6 bases). The length of the CDR3 is 15 residues. Trimming cost V 5 bases and J 7 bases, with 21 bases left between them. CDR1 is MNHEY, CDR2 SMNVEV, per germline (reference sequence).

This sequence joins TRBV4-3 and TRBJ2-5; D may be TRBD2 (7 bases). Deletions cut 4 bases from V and 6 bases from J, with 15 bases between. The CDR3 length is 14 residues. CDR1 is LGHNA, CDR2 YSLEER, per germline. CDR3 sequence: CASSPEGGGQTQYF. The CDR3 DNA reads TGCGCCAGCAGCCCGGAAGGGGGGGGACAGACCCAGTACTTC.

The chain has TRBV5-1 and TRBJ2-2, with 11 bases lining up with TRBD2. Germline values: CDR1 SGHRS, CDR2 YFSETQ. The length of the CDR3 is 16 residues. The J segment lost 6 bases and the V segment lost 2 bases, leaving 6 bases of the junction unmatched. The CDR3 is CASSFVLAGVSGELFF. The CDR3 DNA is TGCGCCAGCAGCTTCGTACTAGCGGGAGTGTCCGGGGAGCTGTTTTTT. Based on the CDR3 plus reference TRBV5-1 and TRBJ2-2, the full variable domain is KAGVTQTPRYLIKTRGQQVTLSCSPISGHRSVSWYQQTPGQGLQFLFEYFSETQRNKGNFPGRFSGRQFSNSRSEMNVSTLELGDSALYLCASSFVLAGVSGELFFGEGSRLTVL.

V usage is TRBV18 and J usage is TRBJ1-4; D is uncertain. CDR1 KGHSH and CDR2 LQKENI come from the germline V gene. The CDR3 loop spans 14 amino acids. V was pared by 2 bases and J by 6 bases, with 10 bases between. CDR3 in DNA: TGTGCCAGCTCACCAATGGCGGACTATGAAAAACTGTTTTTT. Protein: CASSPMADYEKLFF. Variable domain in full (rest from reference TRBV18 and TRBJ1-4): NAGVMQNPRHLVRRRGQEARLRCSPMKGHSHVYWYRQLPEEGLKFMVYLQKENIIDESGMPKERFSAEFPKEGPSILRIQQVVRGDSAAYFCASSPMADYEKLFFGSGTQLSVL.

The gene calls are TRBV15 and TRBJ2-6; D perhaps matches TRBD2 (6 bases). The CDR3 sequence is 16 residues long. Trimming removed 4 bases at V and 2 bases at J, with 12 bases between. Germline lookup yields CDR1 LNHNV and CDR2 YYDKDF (reference sequence). CDR3 in amino acids: CATSTEGNAGANVLTF. CDR3 nucleotides: TGTGCCACCAGCACGGAGGGGAACGCTGGGGCCAACGTCCTGACTTTC.